The source of this T cell receptor beta chain is a study of cytomegalovirus exposure and HLA in healthy donors. Points from the study as a whole: In an earlier analysis, productive rearrangement rates for most beta V segments clustered near 87% or 30%.

Both 60 Vbeta primers and 13 Jbeta primers went into the PCR. The protocol was immunoSEQ multiplex PCR, while the TCRdb copy is restricted to in-frame clones and leaves out a portion. The sample shows roughly 100,000 clones, and less than 4% sits with its ten largest clones. As regards this clone: Antigen unknown.

Germline CDR1 and CDR2: SGHRS and YFSETQ. V was pared by 5 bases and J by 2 bases, with 17 bases between. The CDR3 contains 15 residues. V is TRBV5-1 and J is TRBJ2-7; D perhaps matches TRBD1 (5 bases). Sequencing was done on a sample of PBMCs. The receptor's source is a man aged 40-50 years in good health and CMV-seronegative. CDR3 coding DNA: TGCGCCAGCAGAATTGGTGACAGCCCCCCCTACGAGCAGTACTTC. The encoded protein is CASRIGDSPPYEQYF. The whole variable domain, filled in from reference TRBV5-1 and TRBJ2-7, reads KAGVTQTPRYLIKTRGQQVTLSCSPISGHRSVSWYQQTPGQGLQFLFEYFSETQRNKGNFPGRFSGRQFSNSRSEMNVSTLELGDSALYLCASRIGDSPPYEQYFGPGTRLTVT.